Listed below are T cell receptor beta chains from one sample, sequenced in a study. TCRdb called the 5' RACE reads again in MiXCR, with one record for every CDR3 protein. The sample lists roughly 64,000 distinct CDR3 sequences; 20% to 25% were seen once. Sequenced material: memory CD4+ T cells sorted from a lymph node. The receptors come from a female donor with breast cancer. Both conserved end residues are part of each CDR3. The D gene is left open where the match is weak. The size of a clone is reported for some rows only, either as once, few or many, or as a class for expanded clones.

many | TRBJ1-5 | TRBV29-1 | . | CSADRNNQPQHF | TGCAGCGCGGACCGAAACAATCAGCCCCAGCATTTT
few | TRBJ1-3 | TRBV6-6 | . | CASSYSAGAGNTIYF | TGTGCCAGCAGTTACTCCGCAGGGGCTGGAAACACCATATATTTT
many | TRBJ2-7 | TRBV20-1 | . | CSARGPLGGYEQYF | TGCAGTGCTAGGGGGCCTTTAGGGGGGTACGAGCAGTACTTC
. | TRBJ2-7 | TRBV7-2 | . | CASSLRTGGHYEQYF | TGTGCCAGCAGCTTAAGGACGGGGGGCCACTACGAGCAGTACTTC
. | TRBJ1-2 | TRBV9 | . | CASSVAPGPYGYTF | TGTGCCAGCAGCGTAGCTCCCGGCCCCTATGGCTACACCTTC
. | TRBJ2-7 | TRBV10-3 | TRBD2 | CAIRTGLGSHEQYF | TGTGCCATCAGGACGGGACTAGGCTCCCACGAGCAGTACTTC
few | TRBJ1-3 | TRBV12-3/TRBV12-4 | . | CASSPRGPGGNTIYF | TGTGCCAGCAGCCCCCGGGGGCCGGGAGGAAACACCATATATTTT
few | TRBJ2-6 | TRBV7-2 | . | CASSLVIGSGANVLTF | TGTGCCAGCAGCTTAGTAATAGGCTCTGGGGCCAACGTCCTGACTTTC
. | TRBJ1-3 | TRBV20-1 | . | CSAERDSGNTIYF | TGCAGTGCTGAACGGGACTCTGGAAACACCATATATTTT
many | TRBJ2-7 | TRBV7-9 | . | CASSFYSYYEQYF | TGTGCCAGCAGCTTCTACTCCTACTACGAGCAGTACTTC
few | TRBJ2-1 | TRBV20-1 | . | CSARSSFDNEQFF | TGCAGTGCTAGGAGTAGCTTCGACAATGAGCAGTTCTTC
. | TRBJ2-5 | TRBV9 | TRBD1 | CASSGTGAQETQYF | TGTGCCAGCAGCGGGACAGGGGCCCAAGAGACCCAGTACTTC
many | TRBJ2-2 | TRBV29-1 | . | CSVVSGEWLTGELFF | TGCAGCGTCGTATCAGGGGAGTGGCTGACCGGGGAGCTGTTTTTT
few | TRBJ1-4 | TRBV5-5 | . | CASSLFGGRGKLFF | TGTGCCAGCAGCTTGTTCGGGGGTCGTGGAAAACTGTTTTTT
. | TRBJ1-5 | TRBV7-2 | . | CASSLAVGLGNQPQHF | TGTGCCAGCAGCTTAGCGGTGGGGCTTGGAAATCAGCCCCAGCATTTT
. | TRBJ1-2 | TRBV5-1 | TRBD1 | CASSLFPGQGDLYGYTF | TGCGCCAGCAGCTTGTTTCCGGGACAGGGAGACCTTTATGGCTACACCTTC
many | TRBJ1-2 | TRBV5-6 | . | CASRPAGYGYTF | TGTGCCAGCAGGCCTGCGGGGTATGGCTACACCTTC
. | TRBJ2-3 | TRBV24-1 | TRBD2 | CATSDPTPLAGGLTDTQYF | TGTGCCACCAGTGATCCAACCCCACTAGCGGGGGGCCTCACAGATACGCAGTATTTT
. | TRBJ1-2 | TRBV4-2 | . | CASSDPGTYGYTF | TGTGCCAGCAGCGATCCGGGGACCTATGGCTACACCTTC
. | TRBJ2-7 | TRBV4-2 | . | CASSQVGEAEQYF | TGTGCCAGCAGCCAAGTGGGTGAAGCCGAGCAGTACTTC
few | TRBJ2-5 | TRBV28 | . | CATSGETQYF | TGTGCCACCAGTGGAGAGACCCAGTACTTC
few | TRBJ1-2 | TRBV20-1 | . | CSAVYENYGYTF | TGCAGTGCTGTTTACGAGAACTATGGCTACACCTTC
once | TRBJ2-3 | TRBV5-1 | . | CASSLAGADTQYF | TGCGCCAGCAGCTTGGCGGGAGCAGATACGCAGTATTTT
few | TRBJ2-7 | TRBV4-2 | . | CASSQAGENEQYF | TGTGCCAGCAGCCAAGCGGGGGAGAACGAGCAGTACTTC
few | TRBJ1-1 | TRBV5-1 | . | CASSKDPNTEAFF | TGCGCCAGTTCGAAGGATCCGAACACTGAAGCTTTCTTT
many | TRBJ2-1 | TRBV7-9 | TRBD2 | CASSRLAGDNEQFF | TGTGCCAGCAGCCGACTAGCGGGAGACAATGAGCAGTTCTTC
few | TRBJ1-1 | TRBV5-1 | TRBD1 | CASARDSLNTEAFF | TGCGCCAGCGCTCGGGACAGCTTGAACACTGAAGCTTTCTTT
few | TRBJ1-4 | TRBV28 | TRBD1 | CASSPPGQGTNEKLFF | TGTGCCAGCAGTCCCCCGGGACAGGGGACTAATGAAAAACTGTTTTTT
many | TRBJ1-4 | TRBV9 | . | CASSVEGRWEKLFF | TGTGCCAGCAGCGTAGAGGGGAGATGGGAAAAACTGTTTTTT
many | TRBJ2-7 | TRBV7-9 | . | CASGLGDKTYEQYF | TGTGCCAGCGGCCTTGGGGACAAGACCTACGAGCAGTACTTC
few | TRBJ1-1 | TRBV7-2 | . | CASSPRQDTEAFF | TGTGCCAGCAGCCCAAGACAGGACACTGAAGCTTTCTTT
many | TRBJ2-3 | TRBV5-1 | . | CATGPYSGPTDTQYF | TGCGCCACCGGACCCTATTCGGGACCGACAGATACGCAGTATTTT
few | TRBJ1-1 | TRBV11-3 | . | CASSLEGGQAFF | TGTGCCAGCAGCTTAGAGGGAGGGCAAGCTTTCTTT
many | TRBJ1-5 | TRBV4-1 | . | CASSPEGASKQGQPQHF | TGCGCCAGCAGCCCCGAGGGCGCCTCCAAGCAGGGTCAGCCCCAGCATTTT
few | TRBJ2-5 | TRBV5-1 | TRBD1 | CASSRGQGLGETQYF | TGCGCCAGCAGCCGGGGACAGGGCCTAGGGGAGACCCAGTACTTC
few | TRBJ2-1 | TRBV27 | TRBD1 | CASSTGGYSYNEQFF | TGTGCCAGCAGTACAGGGGGCTACTCCTACAATGAGCAGTTCTTC
many | TRBJ1-1 | TRBV7-3 | . | CASSAGSGTQAFF | TGTGCCAGCAGCGCAGGCTCCGGGACACAAGCTTTCTTT
. | TRBJ1-3 | TRBV6-1 | . | CASSEVTGGRNTIYF | TGTGCCAGCAGTGAAGTCACAGGTGGTCGGAACACCATATATTTT
many | TRBJ1-5 | TRBV20-1 | . | CSANPSPDVSNQPQHF | TGCAGTGCTAACCCTTCTCCGGACGTTAGCAATCAGCCCCAGCATTTT
. | TRBJ2-3 | TRBV7-2 | . | CASSLLGIGGTDTQYF | TGTGCCAGCAGCTTGCTAGGGATCGGGGGCACAGATACGCAGTATTTT
. | TRBJ2-2 | TRBV7-9 | . | CASSLATGSVRTGELFF | TGTGCCAGCAGCTTAGCTACCGGGAGCGTAAGGACCGGGGAGCTGTTTTTT
few | TRBJ1-1 | TRBV5-4 | TRBD1 | CASSTRTGKHTEAFF | TGTGCCAGCAGCACGCGGACAGGGAAGCACACTGAAGCTTTCTTT
medium-sized | TRBJ1-1 | TRBV20-1 | . | CSARVHSLNTEAFF | TGCAGTGCTAGAGTTCACTCCTTGAACACTGAAGCTTTCTTT
many | TRBJ1-1 | TRBV18 | . | CASSAGGHGTEAFF | TGTGCCAGCTCCGCGGGAGGGCATGGGACTGAAGCTTTCTTT
few | TRBJ2-7 | TRBV12-3/TRBV12-4 | TRBD1 | CASRRTGRTYEQYF | TGTGCCAGCAGGAGGACAGGGCGAACCTACGAGCAGTACTTC
few | TRBJ1-5 | TRBV6-2/TRBV6-3 | . | CASRQDRLGPQHF | TGTGCCAGCCGACAGGACCGGTTGGGGCCCCAGCATTTT
few | TRBJ1-2 | TRBV11-2 | . | CASSLNPDRTPNYGYTF | TGTGCCAGCAGCTTAAACCCGGACAGAACCCCAAACTATGGCTACACCTTC
many | TRBJ2-5 | TRBV24-1 | . | CATSGTGYNQETQYF | TGTGCCACCAGTGGAACAGGGTACAACCAAGAGACCCAGTACTTC
. | TRBJ2-7 | TRBV7-9 | TRBD1 | CASSVAGTGSEQYF | TGTGCCAGCAGCGTAGCCGGGACAGGGAGCGAGCAGTACTTC
few | TRBJ1-5 | TRBV28 | . | CASSPTDGQPQHF | TGTGCCAGCAGTCCAACGGACGGCCAGCCCCAGCATTTT
. | TRBJ2-5 | TRBV5-5 | TRBD2 | CASSSSGSRETQYF | TGTGCCAGCAGCTCTAGCGGGAGTCGAGAGACCCAGTACTTC
few | TRBJ1-2 | TRBV4-3 | . | CASSQVRGIGYTF | TGCGCCAGCAGCCAAGTCCGGGGTATCGGCTACACCTTC
few | TRBJ2-7 | TRBV20-1 | . | CSARMGGTGVYEQYF | TGCAGTGCTAGAATGGGGGGGACAGGAGTTTACGAGCAGTACTTC
few | TRBJ2-5 | TRBV3-1 | TRBD2 | CASSQAASGQETQYF | TGTGCCAGCAGCCAAGCGGCTAGCGGGCAAGAGACCCAGTACTTC
. | TRBJ2-1 | TRBV11-3 | . | CASSLDLAEANEQFF | TGTGCCAGCAGCTTAGATTTGGCGGAGGCCAATGAGCAGTTCTTC
. | TRBJ2-7 | TRBV5-1 | . | CASSFRDGAYEQYF | TGCGCCAGCAGCTTCCGGGACGGGGCCTACGAGCAGTACTTC